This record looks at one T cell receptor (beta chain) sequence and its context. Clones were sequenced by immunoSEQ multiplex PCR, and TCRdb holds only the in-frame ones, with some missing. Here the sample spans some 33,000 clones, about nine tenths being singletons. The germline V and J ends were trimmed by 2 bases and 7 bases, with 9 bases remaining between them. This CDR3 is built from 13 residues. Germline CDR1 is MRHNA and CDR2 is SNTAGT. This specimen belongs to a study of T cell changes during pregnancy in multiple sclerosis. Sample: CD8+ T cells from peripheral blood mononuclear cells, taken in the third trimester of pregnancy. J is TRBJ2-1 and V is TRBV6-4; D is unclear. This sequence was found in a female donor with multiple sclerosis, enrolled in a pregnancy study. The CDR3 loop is CASSDVATNEQFF. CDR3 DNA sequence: TGTGCCAGCAGTGACGTAGCAACGAATGAGCAGTTCTTC.